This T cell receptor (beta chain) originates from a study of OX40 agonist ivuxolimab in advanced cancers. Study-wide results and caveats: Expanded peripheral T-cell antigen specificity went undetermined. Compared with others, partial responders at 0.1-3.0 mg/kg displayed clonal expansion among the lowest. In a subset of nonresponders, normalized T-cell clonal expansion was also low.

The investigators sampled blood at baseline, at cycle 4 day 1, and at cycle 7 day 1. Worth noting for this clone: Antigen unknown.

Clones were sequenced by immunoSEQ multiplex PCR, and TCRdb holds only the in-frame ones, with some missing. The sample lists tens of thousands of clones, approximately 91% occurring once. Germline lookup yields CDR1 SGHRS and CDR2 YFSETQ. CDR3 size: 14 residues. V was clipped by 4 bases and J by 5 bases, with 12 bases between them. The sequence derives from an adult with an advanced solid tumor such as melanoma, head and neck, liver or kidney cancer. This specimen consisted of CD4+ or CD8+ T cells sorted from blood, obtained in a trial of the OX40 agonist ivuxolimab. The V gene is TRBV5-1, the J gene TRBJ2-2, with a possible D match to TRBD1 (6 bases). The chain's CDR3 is CASSHRDITGELFF. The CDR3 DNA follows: TGCGCCAGCAGCCACCGGGACATTACCGGGGAGCTGTTTTTT. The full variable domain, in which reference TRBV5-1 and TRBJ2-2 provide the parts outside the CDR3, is KAGVTQTPRYLIKTRGQQVTLSCSPISGHRSVSWYQQTPGQGLQFLFEYFSETQRNKGNFPGRFSGRQFSNSRSEMNVSTLELGDSALYLCASSHRDITGELFFGEGSRLTVL.